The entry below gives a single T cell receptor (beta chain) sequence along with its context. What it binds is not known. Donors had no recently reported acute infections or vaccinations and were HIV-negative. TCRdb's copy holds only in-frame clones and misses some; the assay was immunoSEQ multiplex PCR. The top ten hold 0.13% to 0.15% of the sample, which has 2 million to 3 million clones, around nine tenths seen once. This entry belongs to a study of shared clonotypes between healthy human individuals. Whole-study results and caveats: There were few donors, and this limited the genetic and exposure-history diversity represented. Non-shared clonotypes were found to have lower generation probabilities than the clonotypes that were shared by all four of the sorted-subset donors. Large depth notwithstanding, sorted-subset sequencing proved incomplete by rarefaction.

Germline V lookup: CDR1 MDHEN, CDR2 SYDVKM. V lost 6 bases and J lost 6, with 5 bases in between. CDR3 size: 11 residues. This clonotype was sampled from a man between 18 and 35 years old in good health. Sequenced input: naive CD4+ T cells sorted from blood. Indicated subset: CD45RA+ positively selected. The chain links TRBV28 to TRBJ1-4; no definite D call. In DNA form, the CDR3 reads TGTGCCAGCAGGCGGGATGAAAAACTGTTTTTT. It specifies CASRRDEKLFF.